The rows below give T cell receptor beta chains drawn from one sample of a study of read filtering for tumor transcriptome and immune sequencing. In TCRdb, the reads were re-called with MiXCR into one record per CDR3 protein. The table shows 100,000 to 150,000 distinct CDR3 sequences, with 13% occurring only once. Sequencing was carried out using a population of CD138-negative cells sorted from bone marrow. Receptor source: a donor aged 40 or older with multiple myeloma. Each CDR3 is given with its conserved first and last residue. A D gene is named only where the DNA matches it firmly. Clone sizes are given selectively: once, few, many, or a class where the clone is expanded.

J,D,size,V,CDR3,DNA
TRBJ2-5,TRBD2,.,TRBV7-2,CASSFHGLAGGQETQYF,TGTGCCAGCAGCTTCCACGGACTAGCGGGCGGCCAAGAGACCCAGTACTTC
TRBJ2-5,.,many,TRBV5-1,CASSLGTGETQYF,TGCGCCAGCAGCTTGGGGACTGGGGAGACCCAGTACTTC
TRBJ1-3,.,.,TRBV20-1,CSARGLGNTIYF,TGCAGTGCTAGGGGCCTTGGAAACACCATATATTTT
TRBJ1-5,TRBD1,many,TRBV29-1,CSVWDRGNQPQHF,TGCAGCGTATGGGACAGGGGGAATCAGCCCCAGCATTTT
TRBJ1-1,.,many,TRBV20-1,CSTPSYTEAFF,TGCAGTACCCCCTCCTACACTGAAGCTTTCTTT
TRBJ1-1,.,few,TRBV7-9,CASSPLLAERNTEAFF,TGTGCCAGCAGCCCCTTGCTTGCAGAAAGGAACACTGAAGCTTTCTTT
TRBJ2-1,TRBD1,.,TRBV29-1,CSVERGQGINEQFF,TGCAGCGTTGAGAGGGGACAGGGGATCAATGAGCAGTTCTTC
TRBJ1-5,TRBD1,many,TRBV13,CASSSGTANQPQHF,TGTGCCAGCAGTTCCGGGACAGCAAATCAGCCCCAGCATTTT
TRBJ2-2,.,many,TRBV5-1,CASSILGVAGELFF,TGCGCCAGCAGCATCTTGGGGGTCGCCGGGGAGCTGTTTTTT
TRBJ2-1,TRBD2,.,TRBV24-1,CATSENLAGGQFF,TGTGCCACCAGTGAAAACCTAGCGGGAGGCCAGTTCTTC
TRBJ2-3,.,many,TRBV29-1,CSVTGIITDTQYF,TGCAGCGTTACAGGGATAATCACAGATACGCAGTATTTT
TRBJ2-1,TRBD2,many,TRBV13,CASSQGTSGYNEQFF,TGTGCCAGCAGCCAAGGGACTAGCGGTTACAATGAGCAGTTCTTC
TRBJ2-1,.,many,TRBV6-2/TRBV6-3,CASTQTLSDNEQFF,TGTGCCAGCACCCAGACTCTTTCCGACAATGAGCAGTTCTTC
TRBJ1-4,TRBD1,many,TRBV6-1,CASSHRQGGEKLFF,TGTGCCAGCAGCCATAGACAGGGCGGTGAAAAACTGTTTTTT
TRBJ1-2,TRBD1,many,TRBV6-5,CASSYTGVYGYTF,TGTGCCAGCAGTTACACAGGGGTCTATGGCTACACCTTC
TRBJ1-2,.,many,TRBV27,CASSRQPANYGYTF,TGTGCCAGCAGCAGACAGCCCGCTAACTATGGCTACACCTTC
TRBJ2-1,TRBD2,many,TRBV6-5,CASSYDGRRGEQFF,TGTGCCAGCAGTTACGACGGGAGGCGGGGAGAGCAGTTCTTC
TRBJ2-1,.,many,TRBV2,CASSRTANNEQFF,TGTGCCAGCAGTCGGACAGCCAACAATGAGCAGTTCTTC
TRBJ2-2,.,.,TRBV29-1,CSVVYPNTGERLF,TGCAGCGTTGTATATCCAAACACCGGGGAGCGGTTATTT
TRBJ2-3,TRBD2,many,TRBV10-1,CASSGSGLAYTQYF,TGCGCCAGCAGCGGTTCGGGACTAGCCTATACGCAGTATTTT
TRBJ1-1,.,.,TRBV6-2/TRBV6-3,CASSYSIPTSDGWNTEAFF,TGTGCCAGCAGCTACTCAATCCCAACCTCGGACGGATGGAACACTGAAGCTTTCTTT
TRBJ2-1,.,many,TRBV6-1,CASSENRAKNNEQFF,TGTGCCAGCAGTGAAAACAGGGCGAAAAACAATGAGCAGTTCTTC
TRBJ1-6,.,few,TRBV12-3/TRBV12-4,CASSLGPFALHF,TGTGCCAGCAGCCTCGGACCATTCGCCCTCCACTTT
TRBJ1-1,.,few,TRBV20-1,CSAGSPTVMGAFF,TGCAGTGCTGGTTCCCCGACAGTGATGGGAGCTTTCTTT
TRBJ2-3,.,few,TRBV5-1,CASNLEYLPDTQYF,TGCGCCAGCAACTTGGAATACCTCCCAGATACGCAGTATTTT
TRBJ1-1,.,.,TRBV30,CAWSALGGTEAFF,TGTGCCTGGAGTGCTTTAGGGGGGACTGAAGCTTTCTTT
TRBJ1-4,TRBD1,many,TRBV2,CASKDREPEKLFF,TGTGCCAGCAAGGACAGGGAGCCAGAAAAACTGTTTTTT
TRBJ2-7,.,many,TRBV7-9,CASSFSGLSSYEQYF,TGTGCCAGCAGCTTTTCAGGGTTGTCTTCCTACGAGCAGTACTTC
TRBJ2-3,TRBD2,many,TRBV6-2/TRBV6-3,CARTTSGRDEGSTDTQYF,TGTGCCAGAACGACTAGCGGGAGGGATGAAGGAAGCACAGATACGCAGTATTTT
TRBJ1-5,.,many,TRBV6-5,CASSYGRWGDYQPQHF,TGTGCCAGCAGTTACGGGAGGTGGGGAGACTATCAGCCCCAGCATTTT
TRBJ2-1,.,many,TRBV30,CAWSGVTNEQFF,TGTGCCTGGAGTGGAGTCACAAATGAGCAGTTCTTC
TRBJ1-5,.,many,TRBV11-2,CASSPNLKDSRTDQPQHF,TGTGCCAGCAGCCCCAATTTAAAGGACAGTAGAACCGATCAGCCCCAGCATTTT
TRBJ2-1,TRBD2,many,TRBV9,CASSASGISYNEQFF,TGTGCCAGCAGCGCTAGCGGGATTTCCTACAATGAGCAGTTCTTC
TRBJ1-1,.,few,TRBV4-3,CASSQDFPGNTEAFF,TGCGCCAGCAGCCAAGATTTTCCAGGGAACACTGAAGCTTTCTTT
TRBJ2-2,.,many,TRBV7-8,CASGTPNTGELFF,TGTGCCAGCGGGACACCCAACACCGGGGAGCTGTTTTTT
TRBJ2-7,.,many,TRBV20-1,CSAVPGTGGYEQYF,TGCAGTGCTGTACCCGGGACTGGAGGCTACGAGCAGTACTTC
TRBJ2-1,.,many,TRBV6-2/TRBV6-3,CASSVVRGVEQFF,TGTGCCAGCAGCGTCGTTAGAGGGGTTGAGCAGTTCTTC
TRBJ2-1,.,many,TRBV6-6,CASSYWVTSSYNEQFF,TGTGCCAGCAGTTACTGGGTAACCAGCTCCTACAATGAGCAGTTCTTC
TRBJ2-3,.,few,TRBV3-1,CASSPPKGFTDTQYF,TGTGCCAGCAGCCCACCGAAGGGATTCACAGATACGCAGTATTTT
TRBJ1-1,.,.,TRBV3-1,CASSQDPSGSTEAFF,TGTGCCAGCAGCCAAGATCCAAGCGGGAGCACTGAAGCTTTCTTT
TRBJ2-3,TRBD2,.,TRBV10-1,CASSAGTSGTDAQYF,TGCGCCAGCAGTGCCGGGACTAGCGGCACAGATGCGCAGTATTTT
TRBJ2-2,TRBD2,many,TRBV7-8,CASGTSANTGELFF,TGTGCCAGCGGGACTAGCGCGAACACCGGGGAGCTGTTTTTT
TRBJ2-7,TRBD2,many,TRBV4-3,CASSQESPSGRNYEQYF,TGCGCCAGCAGCCAAGAGAGTCCCAGCGGGAGGAACTACGAGCAGTACTTC
TRBJ2-1,TRBD2,many,TRBV5-1,CASSLTLAGSYNEQFF,TGCGCCAGTAGCCTGACGCTAGCGGGGTCCTACAATGAGCAGTTCTTC
TRBJ1-5,.,.,TRBV7-2,CASSLLGPTDTQHF,TGTGCCAGCAGCTTATTGGGACCCACAGATACGCAGCATTTT
TRBJ2-3,TRBD2,many,TRBV5-4,CASSTGTSGTLTDTQYF,TGTGCCAGCAGCACGGGGACTAGCGGCACCCTCACAGATACGCAGTATTTT
TRBJ1-4,.,many,TRBV9,CASSVSTRGSEKPFF,TGTGCCAGCAGCGTATCCACCAGGGGAAGTGAAAAACCGTTTTTT
TRBJ1-1,.,many,TRBV7-9,CASTTLTMNTEAFF,TGTGCCAGCACTACGTTGACCATGAACACTGAAGCTTTCTTT
TRBJ2-5,.,many,TRBV11-2,CASSAALETQYF,TGTGCCAGCAGCGCGGCACTGGAGACCCAGTACTTC
TRBJ2-7,.,many,TRBV30,CAWSVGQPYEQYF,TGTGCCTGGAGTGTCGGGCAGCCCTACGAGCAGTACTTC